Here is one T cell receptor beta chain with its context. Its target is not known. The PCR had 60 Vbeta and 13 Jbeta primers. This table comes from immunoSEQ multiplex PCR, and its TCRdb copy is limited to in-frame clones, with some not included. The sample yields about 120,000 clones, about four fifths seen once. This record belongs to a study of cytomegalovirus exposure and HLA in healthy donors. Study findings and constraints: In a later analysis, the majority of CMV-associated beta chains seemingly showed HLA restriction.

Material for sequencing was PBMCs. This TCR was recovered from a woman aged 18-29 years in good health and CMV-seronegative.

DNA of the CDR3: TGCGCCAGCAGCTTGGGGACAGGGGAATCACCCCTCCACTTT. Translated, it gives CASSLGTGESPLHF. The chain links TRBV5-1 to TRBJ1-6; 9 bases align to TRBD1. The J segment lost 10 bases and the V segment lost 0 bases, leaving 2 bases of the junction unmatched. CDR3 length: 14 residues. Germline lookup yields CDR1 SGHRS and CDR2 YFSETQ.